The 30 T cell receptor beta chains below come from one sample, sequenced in a study of T cell responses to AZD1222 COVID-19 vaccine. The method was immunoSEQ multiplex PCR; TCRdb's version includes in-frame clones alone and lacks a portion of them. The data contain roughly 200,000 clones, 80% to 95% of them singletons. Sample: peripheral blood, taken 28 days after the second AZD1222 dose. The receptors originated from an adult who received the AZD1222 COVID-19 vaccine.

The rearrangement joins TRBV7-9 to TRBJ1-1, with 8 bases lining up with TRBD1. This CDR3 has 15 amino acids. V dropped 1 base and J dropped 6; count of bases not matched to a gene: 7. Germline V gives CDR1 SEHNR, CDR2 FQNEAQ (reference sequence). CDR3 bases: TGTGCCAGCAGCTTAGTAGCCAGGGGGCAGGCTGAAGCTTTCTTT. It codes for CASSLVARGQAEAFF.

This CDR3 is CASSVPAVALRNEQFF. The DNA of the CDR3 is TGTGCCAGCAGCGTCCCCGCGGTTGCATTGCGCAATGAGCAGTTCTTC. V is TRBV9 and J is TRBJ2-1; D is undetermined. V was clipped by 2 bases and J by 6 bases, with 18 bases between them. The CDR3 is 16 amino acids. The germline V gene encodes CDR1 SGDLS and CDR2 YYNGEE.

This chain joins TRBV4-2 and TRBJ2-7; D remains ambiguous. The CDR3 runs to 14 residues. From germline, CDR1 is LGHNA and CDR2 YNFKEQ. The V and J ends lost 2 bases and 0 bases respectively, with 8 bases between them. CDR3 DNA sequence: TGTGCCAGCAGCCAACCCTGGGGCTCCTACGAGCAGTACTTC. Its protein product is CASSQPWGSYEQYF.

The chain employs TRBV5-4 and TRBJ1-2; D gene uncertain. The CDR3 consists of 16 residues. V was clipped by 4 bases and J by 4 bases, with 20 bases between them. Germline V gene data show CDR1 as SGHNT and CDR2 as YYREEE (reference sequence). The DNA for the CDR3 is TGTGCCAGCAGCCTACACCCGGTTGACATTCCCTATGGCTACACCTTC. Encoded protein: CASSLHPVDIPYGYTF.

The gene calls are TRBV23-1 and TRBJ2-2; 10 bases are shared with TRBD1. TRBV23-1 is designated an ORF whose function remains uncertain. There are 14 residues in the CDR3. Germline trimming cut 6 bases from V and 7 bases from J; bases unmatched to any gene: 5. Written as DNA, the CDR3 is TGCGCCAGCAGCCGGGACAGGGGAGTCGGGGAGCTGTTTTTT. As protein: CASSRDRGVGELFF.

V usage is TRBV19 and J usage is TRBJ1-1; weak D call: TRBD1 (5 bases). V shed 7 bases and J shed 4 bases, with 10 bases lying between them. The CDR3 covers 12 residues. Per germline, CDR1 LNHDA and CDR2 SQIVND (reference sequence). CDR3 DNA: TGTGCCAGTACGCTGGGGGGCACTGAAGCTTTCTTT. Its translation is CASTLGGTEAFF.

The chain joins TRBV5-1 to TRBJ2-5; weak D call: TRBD2 (5 bases). Germline V gene data show CDR1 as SGHRS and CDR2 as YFSETQ. Trimming removed 3 bases from V and 2 bases from J, with 8 bases in between. The CDR3 loop spans 13 amino acids. The CDR3 DNA reads as TGCGCCAGCAGCTGGGGAGCTCAAGAGACCCAGTACTTC. Translated: CASSWGAQETQYF.

This clone was counted a few times. In DNA form, the CDR3 reads TGTGCCAGCAGTTCGGACATCGCTAGCACAGATACGCAGTATTTT. Its protein product is CASSSDIASTDTQYF. The chain is built from TRBV28 and TRBJ2-3, with D tentatively TRBD1 (5 bases). Trimming left V 4 bases short and J 0 bases short, with 11 bases between. Germline V CDR1 and CDR2: MDHEN, SYDVKM. This CDR3 region has 15 residues.

The rearrangement links TRBV5-1 to TRBJ2-3, with D unresolved. Between the trimmed V and J ends, which lost 4 bases and 8 bases, there was a span of 11 bases. The length of the CDR3 is 12 residues. CDR1 and CDR2 from the germline V gene are SGHRS and YFSETQ. CDR3 residues: CASSPELGTQYF. CDR3 in DNA: TGCGCCAGCAGCCCCGAACTGGGTACGCAGTATTTT. Supplemented by reference TRBV5-1 and TRBJ2-3, the full variable domain reads KAGVTQTPRYLIKTRGQQVTLSCSPISGHRSVSWYQQTPGQGLQFLFEYFSETQRNKGNFPGRFSGRQFSNSRSEMNVSTLELGDSALYLCASSPELGTQYFGPGTRLTVL.

This clone has only one observation. The CDR3 nucleotides are TGTGCCAGCAGCCAAGATAAACGGCTAGCGGCCACAGATACGCAGTATTTT. The encoded protein is CASSQDKRLAATDTQYF. The V and J genes are TRBV14 and TRBJ2-3, with TRBD2 matching over 7 bases. Germline CDR1 SGHDN, CDR2 FVKESK. The ends lost 0 bases at V and 2 bases at J; junction bases unmatched: 8. CDR3 length: 17 residues.

The rearrangement joins TRBV5-1 to TRBJ2-2; 7 bases map to TRBD1. The germline CDR1 and CDR2 sequences are SGHRS and YFSETQ. This CDR3 has 14 amino acids. The J segment lost 3 bases and the V segment lost 4 bases, leaving 3 bases of the junction unmatched. CDR3 sequence: CASSQGQHTGELFF. The CDR3, as DNA: TGCGCCAGCAGCCAGGGACAGCACACCGGGGAGCTGTTTTTT.

This clone was seen a single time. The chain combines TRBV11-3 with TRBJ1-2; D remains unclear. With 1 base removed from V and 0 bases from J, the gap between germline ends came to 6 bases. This CDR3 region has 14 residues. Germline V CDR1 and CDR2: SGHNT, YENEEA. CDR3 nucleotides: TGTGCCAGCAGCTTAGGGCCGTCTAACTATGGCTACACCTTC. This gives the protein CASSLGPSNYGYTF.

A single count supports this clone. The V gene is TRBV11-2, the J gene TRBJ2-2; perhaps TRBD2 as D (6 bases). The CDR3 covers 18 residues. V lost 2 bases and J lost 1, with 17 bases in between. Germline V gives CDR1 SGHAT, CDR2 FQNNGV. The CDR3 DNA reads as TGTGCCAGCAGCTTAAAGCCCCCGGGACTTCAGAACACCGGGGAGCTGTTTTTT. Encoded protein: CASSLKPPGLQNTGELFF.

This clone has more than one count but fewer than ten. V and J are TRBV7-2 and TRBJ2-5, with D possibly TRBD1 on 6 matching bases. Trimming took 5 bases from V and 1 from J, leaving 17 bases between them. The CDR3 spans 16 residues. Germline lookup yields CDR1 SGHTA and CDR2 FQGNSA. The CDR3 here is CASSPPGVRSQETQYF. The CDR3 DNA sequence: TGTGCCAGCAGCCCCCCAGGGGTGCGGTCCCAAGAGACCCAGTACTTC. Full variable domain (remainder filled in from reference TRBV7-2 and TRBJ2-5): GAGVSQSPSNKVTEKGKDVELRCDPISGHTALYWYRQSLGQGLEFLIYFQGNSAPDKSGLPSDRFSAERTGGSVSTLTIQRTQQEDSAVYLCASSPPGVRSQETQYFGPGTRLLVL.

V is TRBV3-1 (or the pseudogene TRBV3-2) and J is TRBJ2-5; the D gene is possibly TRBD1 (6 bases). Trimming took off 4 bases at V and 4 bases at J, with 13 bases between the two ends. The CDR3 has 14 amino acids. Germline lookup yields CDR1 LGHDT and CDR2 YNNKEL (reference sequence). The CDR3 DNA follows: TGTGCCAGCAGCCGATCGACAGGTCCAGAGACCCAGTACTTC. The encoded protein is CASSRSTGPETQYF.

The rearrangement uses TRBV3-1 (or the pseudogene TRBV3-2) and TRBJ1-2, with D tentatively TRBD1 (6 bases). Germline V gene sequence: CDR1 LGHDT, CDR2 YNNKEL (reference sequence). The length of the CDR3 is 17 residues. V lost 0 bases to trimming and J lost 3 bases, with 17 bases between them. The CDR3 is CASSQENIGGGYYGYTF. In nucleotides, the CDR3 is TGTGCCAGCAGCCAAGAAAATATCGGGGGCGGATACTATGGCTACACCTTC.

Only one count was recorded for this clone. The chain joins TRBV5-1 to TRBJ2-7; TRBD1 might be the D (6 bases). Trimming removed 5 bases from V and 2 bases from J, with 11 bases in between. CDR3 length: 13 amino acids. Germline V gene sequence: CDR1 SGHRS, CDR2 YFSETQ. CDR3 nucleotide sequence: TGCGCCAGCAGTCAAACAGGGACCTACGAGCAGTACTTC. Its protein product is CASSQTGTYEQYF.

A few counts support this clone. The CDR3 is CASSLPGRGNYGYTF. Here the CDR3 DNA reads TGTGCCAGCAGCCTACCGGGACGGGGGAACTATGGCTACACCTTC. The gene calls are TRBV9 and TRBJ1-2, with TRBD1 as a possible D gene (5 bases). V was clipped by 4 bases and J by 2 bases, with 15 bases between them. Germline CDR1 SGDLS, CDR2 YYNGEE. The CDR3 is 15 amino acids.

The rearrangement links TRBV28 to TRBJ1-4; D gene uncertain. Germline V gene sequence: CDR1 MDHEN, CDR2 SYDVKM. The CDR3 length is 12 residues. Trimming cost V 7 bases and J 3 bases, with 6 bases left between them. The CDR3 reads CASTGPNEKLFF. The CDR3 coding sequence is TGTGCCAGCACCGGACCTAATGAAAAACTGTTTTTT. Together with reference TRBV28 and TRBJ1-4, the CDR3 gives the full variable domain: DVKVTQSSRYLVKRTGEKVFLECVQDMDHENMFWYRQDPGLGLRLIYFSYDVKMKEKGDIPEGYSVSREKKERFSLILESASTNQTSMYLCASTGPNEKLFFGSGTQLSVL.

This chain uses TRBV5-1 with TRBJ1-4, with D possibly TRBD1 on 5 matching bases. Trimming shortened V by 2 bases and J by 8 bases, and 13 bases separated the two germline ends. This CDR3 contains 14 residues. Looked up from germline, CDR1 is SGHRS and CDR2 is YFSETQ. CDR3 protein: CASSFGGVEEKLFF. CDR3 sequence (DNA): TGCGCCAGCAGCTTTGGAGGGGTGGAGGAAAAACTGTTTTTT.

The chain uses TRBV30 and TRBJ1-1; D unresolved. CDR1 and CDR2 (germline): GTSNPN, SVGIG (reference sequence). CDR3 length equals 15 residues. The ends were cut back, 0 bases at V and 2 bases at J, with 13 bases in the middle. Written as DNA, the CDR3 is TGTGCCTGGAGTGTCTGGAGAGGTGGTAACACTGAAGCTTTCTTT. It translates to CAWSVWRGGNTEAFF. The variable domain in full, with the rest retrieved from reference TRBV30 and TRBJ1-1, is SQTIHQWPATLVQPVGSPLSLECTVEGTSNPNLYWYRQAAGRGLQLLFYSVGIGQISSEVPQNLSASRPQDRQFILSSKKLLLSDSGFYLCAWSVWRGGNTEAFFGQGTRLTVV.

The chain has TRBV19 and TRBJ1-5, with a tentative D call TRBD1 (6 bases). The germline V gene encodes CDR1 LNHDA and CDR2 SQIVND (reference sequence). V dropped 5 bases and J dropped 2 bases, with 16 bases sitting between them. The CDR3 covers 16 residues. In nucleotides, the CDR3 is TGTGCCAGTAGTTCTCGCCTGGGGGCCGGCAATCAGCCCCAGCATTTT. Its translation is CASSSRLGAGNQPQHF.

CDR3 protein: CASSLGQGRNTGELFF. CDR3 nucleotides: TGCGCCAGCAGCTTGGGACAGGGGAGGAACACCGGGGAGCTGTTTTTT. This rearrangement joins TRBV5-1 to TRBJ2-2, with 8 nucleotides matching TRBD1. The CDR3 has 16 amino acids. The V gene end was trimmed by 0 bases and the J gene end by 1 base; junction bases not matched to a gene: 2. CDR1 is SGHRS, CDR2 YFSETQ, per germline. Full variable domain (remainder filled in from reference TRBV5-1 and TRBJ2-2): KAGVTQTPRYLIKTRGQQVTLSCSPISGHRSVSWYQQTPGQGLQFLFEYFSETQRNKGNFPGRFSGRQFSNSRSEMNVSTLELGDSALYLCASSLGQGRNTGELFFGEGSRLTVL.

The chain uses TRBV19 and TRBJ1-5; 11 bases fit TRBD1. This CDR3 spans 17 amino acids. V lost 5 bases and J lost 5; bases outside the gene matches: 11. CDR1 is LNHDA, CDR2 SQIVND, per germline (reference sequence). DNA of the CDR3: TGTGCCAGTAGTTTGGGGCCCGGGACAGGGGGGGATCAGCCCCAGCATTTT. Protein product: CASSLGPGTGGDQPQHF.

The chain carries TRBV18 and TRBJ1-5, with D unresolved. The CDR3 runs to 12 residues. With 4 bases removed from V and 7 bases from J, the gap between germline ends came to 8 bases. The germline CDR1 and CDR2 sequences are KGHSH and LQKENI. The chain's CDR3 is CASSLPEQPQHF. The CDR3 DNA sequence: TGTGCCAGCTCACTCCCCGAGCAGCCCCAGCATTTT.

This clone was counted between two and nine times. The chain joins TRBV30 to TRBJ1-2; D is unclear. CDR3 length equals 14 residues. V was clipped by 4 bases and J by 0 bases, with 12 bases between them. Germline assignment: CDR1 GTSNPN and CDR2 SVGIG (reference sequence). CDR3 DNA: TGTGCCTGGACCACACGCTCGACTAACTATGGCTACACCTTC. Translation: CAWTTRSTNYGYTF. The full variable domain, in which reference TRBV30 and TRBJ1-2 provide the parts outside the CDR3, is SQTIHQWPATLVQPVGSPLSLECTVEGTSNPNLYWYRQAAGRGLQLLFYSVGIGQISSEVPQNLSASRPQDRQFILSSKKLLLSDSGFYLCAWTTRSTNYGYTFGSGTRLTVV.

CDR3 protein: CASSLVVGVNEQFF. CDR3 bases: TGTGCCAGCAGCTTGGTGGTGGGTGTAAATGAGCAGTTCTTC. V and J are TRBV5-4 and TRBJ2-1; no clear D. The CDR3 has 14 residues. Germline loops: CDR1 SGHNT, CDR2 YYREEE (reference sequence). Trimming removed 0 bases at V and 7 bases at J, with 11 bases between. Filled out from reference TRBV5-4 and TRBJ2-1, the complete variable domain reads ETGVTQSPTHLIKTRGQQVTLRCSSQSGHNTVSWYQQALGQGPQFIFQYYREEENGRGNFPPRFSGLQFPNYSSELNVNALELDDSALYLCASSLVVGVNEQFFGPGTRLTVL.

The chain couples TRBV27 to TRBJ2-7; 7 positions match TRBD1. Germline loops: CDR1 MNHEY, CDR2 SMNVEV (reference sequence). The CDR3 length is 16 residues. The trim removed 6 bases at V and 2 bases at J, leaving 13 bases unmatched. In DNA form, the CDR3 reads TGTGCCAGCAGCCGACGAGGTTTGACAGGGACCTACGAGCAGTACTTC. This encodes CASSRRGLTGTYEQYF.

J is TRBJ1-3 and V is TRBV18; D unclear. CDR3 length: 14 amino acids. Per the germline V gene, CDR1 is KGHSH and CDR2 is LQKENI. V was cut by 3 bases and J by 1 base, with 7 bases left in between. The CDR3 is CASSPANSGNTIYF. CDR3 DNA: TGTGCCAGCTCACCGGCTAATTCTGGAAACACCATATATTTT.

The chain is built from TRBV29-1 and TRBJ1-4; D not resolved. Germline V gene data show CDR1 as SQVTM and CDR2 as ANQGSEA. V was trimmed by 5 bases and J by 5 bases, leaving 15 bases between them. The CDR3 extends over 14 amino acids. This chain's CDR3 is CSVKQRIGNEKLFF. As DNA, the CDR3 is TGCAGCGTTAAACAACGGATCGGGAATGAAAAACTGTTTTTT.